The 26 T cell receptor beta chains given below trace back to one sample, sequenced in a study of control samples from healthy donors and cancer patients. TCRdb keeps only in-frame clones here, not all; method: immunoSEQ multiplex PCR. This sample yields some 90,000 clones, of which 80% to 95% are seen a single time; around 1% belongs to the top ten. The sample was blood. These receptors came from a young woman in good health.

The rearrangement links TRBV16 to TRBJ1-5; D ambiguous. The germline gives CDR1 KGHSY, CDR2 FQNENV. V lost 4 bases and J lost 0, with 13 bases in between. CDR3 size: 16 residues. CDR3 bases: TGTGCCAGCAGCCCCCTGGGCGGGGTTAGCAATCAGCCCCAGCATTTT. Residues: CASSPLGGVSNQPQHF.

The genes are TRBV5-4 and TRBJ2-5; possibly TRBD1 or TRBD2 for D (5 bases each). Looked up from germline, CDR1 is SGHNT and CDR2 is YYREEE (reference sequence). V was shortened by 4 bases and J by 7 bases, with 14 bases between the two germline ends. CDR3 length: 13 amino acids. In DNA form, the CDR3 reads TGTGCCAGCAGCCCTCAGGGTGGGGGGACCCAGTACTTC. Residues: CASSPQGGGTQYF.

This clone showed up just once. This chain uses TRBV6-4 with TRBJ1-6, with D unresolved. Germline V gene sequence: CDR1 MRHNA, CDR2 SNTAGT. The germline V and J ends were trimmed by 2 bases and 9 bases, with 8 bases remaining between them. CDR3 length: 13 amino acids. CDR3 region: CASSDRRGSPLHF. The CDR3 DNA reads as TGTGCCAGCAGTGACCGGCGGGGTTCACCCCTCCACTTT.

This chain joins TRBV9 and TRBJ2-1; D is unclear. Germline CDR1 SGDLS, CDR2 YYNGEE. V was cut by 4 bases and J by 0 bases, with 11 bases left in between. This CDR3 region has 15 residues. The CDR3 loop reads CASSTKTSSYNEQFF. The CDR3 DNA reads TGTGCCAGCAGCACAAAGACAAGCTCCTACAATGAGCAGTTCTTC. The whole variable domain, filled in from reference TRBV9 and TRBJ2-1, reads DSGVTQTPKHLITATGQRVTLRCSPRSGDLSVYWYQQSLDQGLQFLIQYYNGEERAKGNILERFSAQQFPDLHSELNLSSLELGDSALYFCASSTKTSSYNEQFFGPGTRLTVL.

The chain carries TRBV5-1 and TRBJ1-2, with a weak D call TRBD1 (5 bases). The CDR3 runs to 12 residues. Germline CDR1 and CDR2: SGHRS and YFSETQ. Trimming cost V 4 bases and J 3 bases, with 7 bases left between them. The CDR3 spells CASSPTDYGYTF. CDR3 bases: TGCGCCAGCAGCCCGACAGACTATGGCTACACCTTC.

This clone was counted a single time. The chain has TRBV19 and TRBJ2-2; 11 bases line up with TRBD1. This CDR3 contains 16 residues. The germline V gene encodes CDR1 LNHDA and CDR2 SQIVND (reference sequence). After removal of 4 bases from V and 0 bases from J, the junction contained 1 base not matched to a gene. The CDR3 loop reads CASSRGQGANTGELFF. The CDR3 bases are TGTGCCAGTAGTAGGGGACAGGGGGCGAACACCGGGGAGCTGTTTTTT.

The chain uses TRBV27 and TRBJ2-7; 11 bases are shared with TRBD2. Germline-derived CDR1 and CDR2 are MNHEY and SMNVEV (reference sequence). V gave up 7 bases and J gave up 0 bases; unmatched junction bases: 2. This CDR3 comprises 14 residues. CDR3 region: CASKTSGNSYEQYF. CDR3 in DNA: TGTGCCAGCAAGACTAGCGGGAACTCCTACGAGCAGTACTTC.

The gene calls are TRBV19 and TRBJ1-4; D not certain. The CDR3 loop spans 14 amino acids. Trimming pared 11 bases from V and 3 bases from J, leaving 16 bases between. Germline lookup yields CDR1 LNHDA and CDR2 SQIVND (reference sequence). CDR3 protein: CACNNGFANEKLFF. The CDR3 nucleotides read TGTGCCTGCAATAATGGGTTCGCTAATGAAAAACTGTTTTTT.

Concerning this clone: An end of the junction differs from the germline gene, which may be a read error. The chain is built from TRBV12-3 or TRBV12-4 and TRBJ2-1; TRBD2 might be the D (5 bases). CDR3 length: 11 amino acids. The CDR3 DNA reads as TGTGCCAGCAGGTTAGCGAGGGAGCAGTTCTTC. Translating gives CASRLAREQFF.

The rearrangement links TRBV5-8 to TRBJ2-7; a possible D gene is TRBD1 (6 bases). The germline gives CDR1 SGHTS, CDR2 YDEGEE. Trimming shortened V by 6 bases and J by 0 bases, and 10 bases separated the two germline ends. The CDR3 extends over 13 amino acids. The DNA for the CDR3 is TGTGCCAGCAACACAGGGCGCTCCTACGAGCAGTACTTC. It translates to CASNTGRSYEQYF. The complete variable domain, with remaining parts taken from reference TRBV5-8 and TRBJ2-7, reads EAGVTQSPTHLIKTRGQQATLRCSPISGHTSVYWYQQALGLGLQFLLWYDEGEERNRGNFPPRFSGRQFPNYSSELNVNALELEDSALYLCASNTGRSYEQYFGPGTRLTVT.

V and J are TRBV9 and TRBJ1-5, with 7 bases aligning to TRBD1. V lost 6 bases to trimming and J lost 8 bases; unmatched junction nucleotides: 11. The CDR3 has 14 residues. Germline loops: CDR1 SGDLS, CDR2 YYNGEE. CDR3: CASNPAGGREPQHF. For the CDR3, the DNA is TGTGCCAGCAACCCGGCAGGGGGGCGGGAGCCCCAGCATTTT.

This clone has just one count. The CDR3 region has the DNA TGTGCCAGCAGTTCCCTGCCGAGCAGCACCTACGAGCAGTACTTC. It codes for CASSSLPSSTYEQYF. This rearrangement joins TRBV6-5 to TRBJ2-7; no firm D call. Deletions cut 4 bases from V and 2 bases from J, with 15 bases between. Per the germline V gene, CDR1 is MNHEY and CDR2 is SVGAGI. The CDR3 has 15 amino acids.

The CDR3 bases are TGTGCCAGCACCCCAGGGGGGACAGCCGAAAAACTGTTTTTT. As protein: CASTPGGTAEKLFF. The chain carries TRBV9 and TRBJ1-4, with 7 bases aligning to TRBD1. The CDR3 runs 14 residues. V dropped 6 bases and J dropped 8; count of bases not matched to a gene: 10. Germline values: CDR1 SGDLS, CDR2 YYNGEE.

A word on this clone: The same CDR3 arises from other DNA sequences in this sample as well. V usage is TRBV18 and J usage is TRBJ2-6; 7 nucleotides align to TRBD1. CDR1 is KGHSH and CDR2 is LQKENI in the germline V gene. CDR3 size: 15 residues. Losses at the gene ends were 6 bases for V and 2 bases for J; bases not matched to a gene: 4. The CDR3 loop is CASSPDRAGANVLTF. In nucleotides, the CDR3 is TGTGCCAGCTCGCCCGACAGGGCTGGGGCCAACGTCCTGACTTTC.

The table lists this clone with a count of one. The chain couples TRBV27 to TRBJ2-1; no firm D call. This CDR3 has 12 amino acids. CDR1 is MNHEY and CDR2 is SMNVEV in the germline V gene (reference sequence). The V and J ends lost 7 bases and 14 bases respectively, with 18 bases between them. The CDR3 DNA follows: TGTGCCAGCAAGCTGATTACCGGACCCGAGTTCTTC. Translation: CASKLITGPEFF.

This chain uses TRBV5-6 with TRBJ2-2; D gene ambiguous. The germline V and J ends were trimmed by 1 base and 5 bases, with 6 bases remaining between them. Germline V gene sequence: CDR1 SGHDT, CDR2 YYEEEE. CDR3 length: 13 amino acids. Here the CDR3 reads CASSLLVTGELFF. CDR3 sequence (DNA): TGTGCCAGCAGCTTGCTGGTAACCGGGGAGCTGTTTTTT.

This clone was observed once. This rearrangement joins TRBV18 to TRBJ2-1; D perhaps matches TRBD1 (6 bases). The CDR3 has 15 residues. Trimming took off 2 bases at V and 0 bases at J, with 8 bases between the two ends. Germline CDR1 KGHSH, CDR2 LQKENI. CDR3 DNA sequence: TGTGCCAGCTCACCAACAGGGAGCTCCTACAATGAGCAGTTCTTC. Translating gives CASSPTGSSYNEQFF. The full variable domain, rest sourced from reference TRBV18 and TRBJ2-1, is NAGVMQNPRHLVRRRGQEARLRCSPMKGHSHVYWYRQLPEEGLKFMVYLQKENIIDESGMPKERFSAEFPKEGPSILRIQQVVRGDSAAYFCASSPTGSSYNEQFFGPGTRLTVL.

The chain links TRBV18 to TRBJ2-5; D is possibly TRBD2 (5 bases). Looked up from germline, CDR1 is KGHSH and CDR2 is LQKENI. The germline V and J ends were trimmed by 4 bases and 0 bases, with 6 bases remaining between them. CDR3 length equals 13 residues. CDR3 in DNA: TGTGCCAGCTCACGAGGGTACCAAGAGACCCAGTACTTC. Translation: CASSRGYQETQYF.

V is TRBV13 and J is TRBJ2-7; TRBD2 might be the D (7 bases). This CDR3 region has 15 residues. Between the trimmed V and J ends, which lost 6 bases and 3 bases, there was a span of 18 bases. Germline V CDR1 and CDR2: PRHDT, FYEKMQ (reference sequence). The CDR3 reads CASSRSGDNLYEQYF. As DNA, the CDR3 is TGTGCCAGCAGTCGGAGCGGGGACAACCTCTACGAGCAGTACTTC.

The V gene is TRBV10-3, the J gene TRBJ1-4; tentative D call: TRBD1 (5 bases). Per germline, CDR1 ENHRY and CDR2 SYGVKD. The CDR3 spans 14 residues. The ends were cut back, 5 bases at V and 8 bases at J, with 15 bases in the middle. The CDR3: CAISPREGREKLFF. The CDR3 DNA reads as TGTGCCATCAGTCCTCGAGAGGGGCGCGAAAAACTGTTTTTT.

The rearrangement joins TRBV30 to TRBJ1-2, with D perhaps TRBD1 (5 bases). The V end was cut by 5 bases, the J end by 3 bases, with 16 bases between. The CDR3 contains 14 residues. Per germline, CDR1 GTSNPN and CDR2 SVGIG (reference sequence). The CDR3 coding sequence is TGTGCCTGGGTCCGGGAGGGGCTGCACTATGGCTACACCTTC. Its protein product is CAWVREGLHYGYTF.

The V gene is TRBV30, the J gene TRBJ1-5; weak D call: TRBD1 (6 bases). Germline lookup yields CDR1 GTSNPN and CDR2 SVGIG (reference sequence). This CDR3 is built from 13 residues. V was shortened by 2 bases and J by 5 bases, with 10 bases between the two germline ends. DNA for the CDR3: TGTGCCTGGAGTCCTAACAGGGATCAGCCCCAGCATTTT. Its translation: CAWSPNRDQPQHF.

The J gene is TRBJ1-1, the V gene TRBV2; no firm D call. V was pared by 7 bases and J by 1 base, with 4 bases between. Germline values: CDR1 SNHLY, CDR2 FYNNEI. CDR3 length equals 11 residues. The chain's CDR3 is CASIENTEAFF. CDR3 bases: TGTGCCAGCATAGAGAACACTGAAGCTTTCTTT.

The CDR3 region has the DNA TGTGCCAGCAGCACACAGGGAAATGGCTACACCTTC. Protein: CASSTQGNGYTF. This chain connects TRBV5-5 to TRBJ1-2; TRBD1 might be the D (6 bases). This CDR3 is built from 12 residues. V was trimmed by 4 bases and J by 6 bases, leaving 10 bases between them. CDR1 SGHKS and CDR2 YYEKEE come from the germline V gene (reference sequence).

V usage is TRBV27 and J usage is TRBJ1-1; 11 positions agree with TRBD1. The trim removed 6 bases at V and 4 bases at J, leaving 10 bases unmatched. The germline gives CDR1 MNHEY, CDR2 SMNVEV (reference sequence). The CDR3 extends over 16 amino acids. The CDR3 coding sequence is TGTGCCAGCAGGCCCGGACAGGGGGCGAAGGGCACTGAAGCTTTCTTT. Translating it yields CASRPGQGAKGTEAFF.

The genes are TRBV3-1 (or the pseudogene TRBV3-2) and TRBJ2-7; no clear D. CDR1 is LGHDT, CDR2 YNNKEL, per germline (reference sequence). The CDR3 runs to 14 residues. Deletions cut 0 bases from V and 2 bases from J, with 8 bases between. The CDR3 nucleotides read TGTGCCAGCAGCCAAGAAGTGTCGGCCTACGAGCAGTACTTC. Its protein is CASSQEVSAYEQYF.